The 21 T cell receptor beta chains below all came from one sample that was sequenced in a study of blood T cell repertoires in COVID-19. Libraries were prepared by immunoSEQ multiplex PCR; TCRdb keeps only in-frame clonotypes and omits some of them. This sample has 140,000 or so clones, with about 79% found just once. Input material: peripheral blood. The receptor set was obtained from a man aged 55 to 70 with active or convalescent COVID-19.

This clone occurred a few times. The sample contains more than one DNA sequence encoding this CDR3. V usage is TRBV6-2 or TRBV6-3 and J usage is TRBJ1-1; D remains unclear. CDR1 MNHEY and CDR2 SVGEGT come from the germline V gene. V was trimmed by 6 bases and J by 2 bases, leaving 7 bases between them. The CDR3 contains 12 residues. The CDR3 nucleotides read TGTGCCAGCAGCTCGGTCAACACTGAAGCTTTCTTT. This gives the protein CASSSVNTEAFF.

The V and J genes are TRBV11-2 and TRBJ1-1; D ambiguous. The ends were cut back, 2 bases at V and 4 bases at J, with 5 bases in the middle. Germline assignment: CDR1 SGHAT and CDR2 FQNNGV. The CDR3 consists of 12 residues. The CDR3 region has the DNA TGTGCCAGCAGCTTAAGGAGCACTGAAGCTTTCTTT. This codes for CASSLRSTEAFF.

The gene calls are TRBV6-2 or TRBV6-3 and TRBJ1-5; no definite D call. The CDR3 runs 14 residues. The V end lost 5 bases, the J end lost 2 bases, and 10 bases lay between the germline ends. CDR1 and CDR2 (germline): MNHEY, SVGEGT. DNA for the CDR3: TGTGCCAGCAGTGGGAGGGAAGGCAATCAGCCCCAGCATTTT. Amino acids: CASSGREGNQPQHF.

The rearrangement uses TRBV7-9 and TRBJ2-7; D unclear. Germline CDR1 and CDR2: SEHNR and FQNEAQ (reference sequence). The CDR3 is made up of 16 amino acids. The V end was cut by 4 bases, the J end by 7 bases, with 23 bases between. This CDR3 is CASSSSQIPFSREQYV. The CDR3, as DNA: TGTGCCAGCAGCTCCTCGCAGATTCCCTTTTCTAGGGAGCAGTACGTC.

The V gene is TRBV18, the J gene TRBJ1-2, with a possible D match to TRBD1 (5 bases). The CDR3 totals 12 residues. In germline, CDR1 is KGHSH, CDR2 LQKENI. V shed 6 bases and J shed 9 bases, with 14 bases lying between them. CDR3 residues: CASSLTPGSYTF. As DNA, the CDR3 is TGTGCCAGCTCCCTAACCCCAGGGAGCTACACCTTC.

This sequence joins TRBV11-2 and TRBJ2-7; 9 positions match TRBD1. Per the germline V gene, CDR1 is SGHAT and CDR2 is FQNNGV. J gave up 7 bases and V 5 bases, and 18 bases lay outside the gene matches. The CDR3 runs to 17 residues. The CDR3 sequence: CASSMDRGRYGSEEQYF. The DNA for the CDR3 is TGTGCCAGCAGCATGGACAGGGGCCGTTACGGTTCGGAGGAGCAGTACTTC.

This clone occurred a few times. The chain employs TRBV30 and TRBJ1-2; TRBD1 aligns across 8 bases. The length of the CDR3 is 14 residues. V was pared by 5 bases and J by 6 bases, with 11 bases of the junction left unmatched. CDR1 and CDR2 (germline): GTSNPN, SVGIG (reference sequence). The CDR3 sequence is CAWQRQGRMNGYTF. The CDR3 DNA follows: TGTGCCTGGCAAAGACAGGGGAGGATGAATGGCTACACCTTC. The full variable domain, its missing parts supplied by reference TRBV30 and TRBJ1-2, is SQTIHQWPATLVQPVGSPLSLECTVEGTSNPNLYWYRQAAGRGLQLLFYSVGIGQISSEVPQNLSASRPQDRQFILSSKKLLLSDSGFYLCAWQRQGRMNGYTFGSGTRLTVV.

V usage is TRBV30 and J usage is TRBJ2-1; 7 bases agree with TRBD1. This CDR3 spans 14 amino acids. Trimming took 5 bases from V and 1 from J; bases not matched to a gene: 5. Germline-derived CDR1 and CDR2 are GTSNPN and SVGIG (reference sequence). This CDR3 reads CAWETGESYNEQFF. In DNA, the CDR3 is TGTGCCTGGGAAACAGGGGAATCCTACAATGAGCAGTTCTTC.

The gene calls are TRBV4-3 and TRBJ2-1; tentatively, D is TRBD1 (6 bases). The germline CDR1 and CDR2 sequences are LGHNA and YSLEER. V lost 4 bases and J lost 3, with 16 bases in between. The CDR3 is made up of 16 amino acids. The CDR3, as DNA: TGCGCCAGCAGCCGAGAAAGGACAGCTTACTACAATGAGCAGTTCTTC. It translates to CASSRERTAYYNEQFF.

The chain joins TRBV19 to TRBJ1-6, with D unclear. This CDR3 has 12 amino acids. Germline V lookup: CDR1 LNHDA, CDR2 SQIVND (reference sequence). Trimming took 10 bases from V and 12 from J, leaving 16 bases between them. The CDR3 bases are TGTGCCACTCAGGCTGCAAATGGACCCCTCCACTTT. Its protein is CATQAANGPLHF. Full variable domain (missing parts from reference TRBV19 and TRBJ1-6): DGGITQSPKYLFRKEGQNVTLSCEQNLNHDAMYWYRQDPGQGLRLIYYSQIVNDFQKGDIAEGYSVSREKKESFPLTVTSAQKNPTAFYLCATQAANGPLHFGNGTRLTVT.

A word on this clone: One junction end does not reproduce the germline sequence, and a read error may be involved. This chain joins TRBV6-2 or TRBV6-3 and TRBJ2-5; TRBD2 aligns across 10 bases. The length of the CDR3 is 16 residues. Per germline, CDR1 MNHEY and CDR2 SVGEGT. CDR3 sequence reads: CASSGIGLAAQGTQYF. CDR3 nucleotide sequence: TGTGCCAGCAGTGGCATAGGACTAGCGGCTCAAGGGACCCAGTACTTC.

The chain has TRBV7-2 and TRBJ2-7; 9 nucleotides match TRBD2. CDR1 and CDR2 (germline): SGHTA, FQGNSA. CDR3 length equals 15 residues. With V trimmed by 1 base and J by 0 bases, 1 base remained unmatched. The CDR3 DNA reads TGTGCCAGCAGCTTAGTGGGACTAGCCTCCTACGAGCAGTACGTC. Translating gives CASSLVGLASYEQYV.

This clone occurred once. This chain joins TRBV2 and TRBJ2-7; D is unresolved. The ends were cut back, 5 bases at V and 3 bases at J, with 17 bases in the middle. From germline, CDR1 is SNHLY and CDR2 FYNNEI. The CDR3 totals 15 residues. CDR3 loop: CASSPDMGMSYEQYV. The CDR3, as DNA: TGTGCCAGCAGTCCAGACATGGGTATGAGCTACGAGCAGTACGTC.

The rearrangement uses TRBV19 and TRBJ1-5; tentative D call: TRBD1 (6 bases). CDR3 length: 14 residues. Germline CDR1 LNHDA, CDR2 SQIVND (reference sequence). Deletions cut 5 bases from V and 2 bases from J, with 10 bases between. The CDR3 loop reads CASSLQGGNQPQHF. The CDR3 DNA reads as TGTGCCAGTAGTTTACAGGGTGGCAATCAGCCCCAGCATTTT.

The rearrangement links TRBV27 to TRBJ2-1; TRBD2 agrees at 15 bases. This CDR3 is 17 amino acids long. Germline CDR1 and CDR2: MNHEY and SMNVEV (reference sequence). V trimming: 7 bases; J trimming: 1 base; junction bases outside the gene matches: 5. This CDR3 reads CASTGLAGGPSYNEQFF. CDR3 nucleotides: TGTGCCAGCACCGGACTAGCGGGGGGGCCTTCCTACAATGAGCAGTTCTTC.

Comments on this clone: Compared with germline, one end of the junction differs, possibly owing to a read error. The chain links TRBV7-7 to TRBJ2-3; 9 positions match TRBD2. Germline V gives CDR1 SSHAT, CDR2 FNYEAQ (reference sequence). CDR3 length equals 16 residues. CDR3 in amino acids: CASSSKSGGQIDTQYF. The CDR3 region has the DNA TGTGCTAGCAGCTCGAAGAGCGGGGGGCAGATAGATACGCAGTATTTT. Full variable domain (remainder filled in from reference TRBV7-7 and TRBJ2-3): GAGVSQSPRYKVTKRGQDVTLRCDPISSHATLYWYQQALGQGPEFLTYFNYEAQPDKSGLPSDRFSAERPEGSISTLTIQRTEQRDSAMYRCASSSKSGGQIDTQYFGPGTRLTVL.

The chain recombines TRBV7-2 with TRBJ2-3; 13 positions agree with TRBD2. The CDR3 spans 19 residues. Trimming cost V 5 bases and J 4 bases; bases outside gene matches: 15. Germline CDR1 is SGHTA and CDR2 is FQGNSA. The CDR3 nucleotides are TGTGCCAGCAGCCGGAGGGGGACCGGACTAGCGGGAGCCCCAGATACGCAGTATTTT. It specifies CASSRRGTGLAGAPDTQYF.

The gene calls are TRBV5-8 and TRBJ2-5, with TRBD2 matching 16 bases. Unmatched junction bases numbered 6, after V lost 4 bases and J lost 3 bases. The length of the CDR3 is 17 residues. Germline CDR1 reads SGHTS; CDR2 reads YDEGEE. The CDR3 DNA sequence: TGTGCCAGCAGCAAGGGACTAGCGGGAGGGACGGAAGAGACCCAGTACTTC. Translation gives CASSKGLAGGTEETQYF.

This rearrangement joins TRBV14 to TRBJ2-7; tentative D call: TRBD2 (5 bases). This CDR3 contains 13 residues. The germline gives CDR1 SGHDN, CDR2 FVKESK. The V and J ends lost 2 bases and 4 bases respectively, with 9 bases between them. CDR3 sequence reads: CASSQLAKYEQYF. The CDR3 DNA sequence: TGTGCCAGCAGCCAACTAGCAAAGTACGAGCAGTACTTC. The full variable domain, with the rest looked up from reference TRBV14 and TRBJ2-7, is EAGVTQFPSHSVIEKGQTVTLRCDPISGHDNLYWYRRVMGKEIKFLLHFVKESKQDESGMPNNRFLAERTGGTYSTLKVQPAELEDSGVYFCASSQLAKYEQYFGPGTRLTVT.

CDR3 nucleotide sequence: TGTGCCTGGAGTGTAGGGCCCCGGGACAGGGTGACAGATACGCAGTATTTT. Translation gives CAWSVGPRDRVTDTQYF. The chain is built from TRBV30 and TRBJ2-3; TRBD1 matches at 9 bases. The V gene's germline CDR1 is GTSNPN and CDR2 SVGIG (reference sequence). The CDR3 runs 17 residues. Unmatched junction bases numbered 10, after V lost 0 bases and J lost 3 bases.

This clone showed up just once. The rearrangement uses TRBV9 and TRBJ1-3, with D possibly being TRBD1 (6 bases). This CDR3 has 16 amino acids. Germline CDR1 SGDLS, CDR2 YYNGEE. V gave up 1 base and J gave up 1 base, with 12 bases separating them. CDR3 in DNA: TGTGCCAGCAGCGTAAACCAGGGGCTATCTGGAAACACCATATATTTT. Translation gives CASSVNQGLSGNTIYF.